The 29 T cell receptor beta chains given below trace back to one sample, sequenced in a study of T cell repertoires in cytomegalovirus infection. TCRdb redid the calling of the reads with MiXCR, one entry per CDR3 protein. The repertoire holds fewer than 350,000 distinct CDR3 sequences, with almost 30% as singletons. These receptors' targets are unknown. Source: cultured PBMCs, taken from culture after CMV antigen stimulation. These receptors originate from a human donor in good health (CMV status not recorded). Some clones in this sample may be carry-over from other donors' samples.

This clonotype was detected only a few times. The J gene is TRBJ2-7, the V gene TRBV7-9; 9 nucleotides match TRBD1. Germline V gives CDR1 SEHNR, CDR2 FQNEAQ (reference sequence). V was clipped by 4 bases and J by 4 bases; unmatched bases: 8. The CDR3 is 15 residues long. The CDR3 nucleotides read TGTGCCAGCAGCTCGACCGGACAGGGGAGGTACGAGCAGTACTTC. Amino acids: CASSSTGQGRYEQYF.

This clonotype was found once. This CDR3 is missing its conserved last phenylalanine or tryptophan, likely due to a read error. The V and J genes are TRBV28 and TRBJ2-1; D gene uncertain. With 10 bases removed from V and 6 bases from J, the gap between germline ends came to 7 bases. The CDR3 contains 10 residues. Germline CDR1 is MDHEN and CDR2 is SYDVKM. CDR3 nucleotides: TGTGCCACCTCATTCAATGAGCAGTTCATC. It codes for CATSFNEQFI.

V is TRBV6-1 and J is TRBJ1-1; 7 nucleotides align to TRBD1. The J segment lost 1 base and the V segment lost 6 bases, leaving 14 bases of the junction unmatched. CDR3 length: 17 residues. Germline assignment: CDR1 MNHNS and CDR2 SASEGT. This CDR3 is CASRPSRAGTANTEAFF. Written as DNA, the CDR3 is TGTGCCAGCAGGCCCTCTAGAGCTGGGACAGCGAACACTGAAGCTTTCTTT.

The chain carries TRBV15 and TRBJ2-3, with a tentative D call TRBD2 (5 bases). Trimming stripped 2 bases from V and 0 bases from J, with 15 bases between. Looked up from germline, CDR1 is LNHNV and CDR2 is YYDKDF (reference sequence). The length of the CDR3 is 17 residues. Here the CDR3 DNA reads TGTGCCACCAGCAGACCTCTAGAGGGAACTAGCACAGATACGCAGTATTTT. Encoded protein: CATSRPLEGTSTDTQYF.

In its sample, this clonotype was seen once. The genes are TRBV5-4 and TRBJ2-5, with TRBD2 as a possible D gene (5 bases). V lost 7 bases to trimming and J lost 5 bases, with 18 bases between them. CDR1 SGHNT and CDR2 YYREEE come from the germline V gene (reference sequence). This CDR3 region has 14 residues. The CDR3 bases are TGTGCCAGCTCTCCGGGTTCCGGCGGGGAGACCCAGTACTTC. As protein: CASSPGSGGETQYF.

This clonotype appeared a single time. The J gene is TRBJ2-1, the V gene TRBV6-1; 8 positions agree with TRBD2. Germline V lookup: CDR1 MNHNS, CDR2 SASEGT. CDR3 length: 17 residues. Losses at the gene ends were 5 bases for V and 4 bases for J; bases not matched to a gene: 13. For the CDR3, the DNA is TGTGCCAGCAGTAACCCCAGGGTAGCGGGGTGGTACAATGAGCAGTTCTTC. This translates into CASSNPRVAGWYNEQFF.

This clonotype turned up a few times. CDR3 nucleotides: TGTGCCAGTAGTATAGAGAAGGGGCAGCAGCCCCAGCATTTT. Amino acids: CASSIEKGQQPQHF. This sequence joins TRBV19 and TRBJ1-5; possibly TRBD1 for D (5 bases). V was clipped by 0 bases and J by 7 bases, with 10 bases between them. The germline gives CDR1 LNHDA, CDR2 SQIVND (reference sequence). The CDR3 consists of 14 residues.

This clonotype has just a few counts. The chain has TRBV6-1 and TRBJ1-6; D might be TRBD1 (5 bases). The CDR3 consists of 15 residues. Germline values: CDR1 MNHNS, CDR2 SASEGT. Trimming stripped 0 bases from V and 5 bases from J, with 8 bases between. CDR3 region: CASSEARDDNSPLHF. The CDR3 nucleotides are TGTGCCAGCAGTGAAGCCCGGGACGATAATTCACCCCTCCACTTT.

This clonotype was counted a few times. V and J are TRBV11-2 and TRBJ1-1; no clear D. The CDR3 contains 14 residues. With 3 bases removed from V and 0 bases from J, the gap between germline ends came to 8 bases. Looked up from germline, CDR1 is SGHAT and CDR2 is FQNNGV. The CDR3 DNA follows: TGTGCCAGCAGCTTCAGAACCATGAACACTGAAGCTTTCTTT. Translation: CASSFRTMNTEAFF.

The chain joins TRBV29-1 to TRBJ1-1, with TRBD1 identical over 12 bases. The V and J ends lost 1 base and 4 bases, in that order; junction bases with no gene match: 7. Germline V gene data show CDR1 as SQVTM and CDR2 as ANQGSEA. The CDR3 is 16 residues long. For the CDR3, the DNA is TGCAGCGTTGAAGGAGGGACAGGGGGCCAGGGCACTGAAGCTTTCTTT. The encoded protein is CSVEGGTGGQGTEAFF.

In this sample, this clonotype turned up a few times. V gene TRBV20-1 combines with J gene TRBJ1-1; D may be TRBD1 (5 bases). Between the trimmed V and J ends, which lost 6 bases and 1 base, there was a span of 15 bases. The CDR3 runs to 14 residues. The V gene's germline CDR1 is DFQATT and CDR2 SNEGSKA (reference sequence). The CDR3 sequence: CSAISGDRNTEAFF. The CDR3 DNA follows: TGCAGTGCGATCTCCGGGGACCGGAACACTGAAGCTTTCTTT.

The rearrangement uses TRBV7-9 and TRBJ2-5, with 10 positions matching TRBD1. Germline CDR1 is SEHNR and CDR2 is FQNEAQ (reference sequence). CDR3 length: 14 residues. Trimming at V came to 5 bases and at J to 2 bases, leaving 2 bases not matched to a gene. The CDR3 DNA follows: TGTGCCAGCAGCAAGGGACAGGGGCAAGAGACCCAGTACTTC. It is translated as CASSKGQGQETQYF.

The chain carries TRBV7-2 and TRBJ2-1; 8 positions match TRBD2. Looked up from germline, CDR1 is SGHTA and CDR2 is FQGNSA. The V segment lost 1 base and the J segment 3 bases; nucleotides outside the gene matches: 5. This CDR3 has 16 residues. The CDR3: CASSLGTSGSYNEQFF. Written as DNA, the CDR3 is TGTGCCAGCAGCTTAGGAACGAGCGGGAGCTACAATGAGCAGTTCTTC. Full variable domain (rest looked up from reference TRBV7-2 and TRBJ2-1): GAGVSQSPSNKVTEKGKDVELRCDPISGHTALYWYRQSLGQGLEFLIYFQGNSAPDKSGLPSDRFSAERTGGSVSTLTIQRTQQEDSAVYLCASSLGTSGSYNEQFFGPGTRLTVL.

Comment on this clonotype: The junction and the germline gene differ at one end; a read error may be behind it. The chain links TRBV7-2 to TRBJ2-3; TRBD2 matches 9 bases. Germline CDR1 and CDR2: SGHTA and FQGNSA. The CDR3 consists of 15 residues. CDR3 loop: CVSSSPGLAQDTQYF. The CDR3 nucleotides read TGTGTCAGCAGCTCACCGGGACTAGCACAAGATACGCAGTATTTT.

This clonotype was counted only a few times. This chain connects TRBV4-2 to TRBJ2-5; D unclear. V lost 4 bases and J lost 2, with 14 bases in between. The CDR3 consists of 15 residues. CDR1 and CDR2 (germline): LGHNA, YNFKEQ. The CDR3 DNA is TGTGCCAGCAGCCCCGCATTTGGTCCGCAAGAGACCCAGTACTTC. The encoded protein is CASSPAFGPQETQYF.

The rearrangement joins TRBV2 to TRBJ2-5; TRBD1 matches at 7 bases. The V gene end was trimmed by 3 bases and the J gene end by 2 bases; junction bases not matched to a gene: 6. This CDR3 region has 15 residues. Germline loops: CDR1 SNHLY, CDR2 FYNNEI. As DNA, the CDR3 is TGTGCCAGCAGTGACGACAGGGCCTATCAAGAGACCCAGTACTTC. Translated, it gives CASSDDRAYQETQYF.

Only a few counts were recorded for this clonotype. V and J are TRBV5-1 and TRBJ2-4; D is unresolved. V shed 4 bases and J shed 11 bases, with 22 bases lying between them. Germline CDR1 SGHRS, CDR2 YFSETQ. The length of the CDR3 is 15 residues. The CDR3 DNA reads TGCGCCAGCAGCCCAACCTCGGCGCCCTCTAGTGTTCAGTACTTC. Protein: CASSPTSAPSSVQYF.

The V call is TRBV7-9, the J call TRBJ2-5; 8 bases are shared with TRBD1. Losses at the gene ends were 6 bases for V and 3 bases for J; bases not matched to a gene: 3. This CDR3 region has 13 residues. Germline CDR1 SEHNR, CDR2 FQNEAQ (reference sequence). The CDR3: CASSGQGKETQYF. CDR3 bases: TGTGCCAGCAGTGGACAGGGAAAAGAGACCCAGTACTTC.

V gene TRBV20-1 combines with J gene TRBJ2-7, with 8 positions matching TRBD2. CDR3 length: 13 amino acids. J lost 5 bases, V lost 3 bases, and 6 bases had no gene match. Germline V gene lookup returns CDR1 DFQATT and CDR2 SNEGSKA (reference sequence). This chain's CDR3 is CSASAGGRNEQYF. The CDR3 DNA is TGCAGTGCTAGTGCGGGGGGCCGGAACGAGCAGTACTTC.

This clonotype showed up just once. The chain recombines TRBV20-1 with TRBJ2-5, with D tentatively TRBD1 or TRBD2 (5 bases each). This CDR3 has 11 residues. Trimming took off 1 base at V and 5 bases at J, with 5 bases between the two ends. CDR1 and CDR2 (germline): DFQATT, SNEGSKA (reference sequence). This CDR3 reads CSARGGETQYF. The CDR3 nucleotides are TGCAGTGCTAGAGGGGGGGAGACCCAGTACTTC.

This clonotype has only a few counts. The V call is TRBV11-2, the J call TRBJ2-4; D possibly corresponds to TRBD1 (5 bases). V gave up 4 bases and J gave up 0 bases, with 13 bases separating them. The CDR3 totals 16 residues. CDR1 and CDR2 (germline): SGHAT, FQNNGV. CDR3 sequence (DNA): TGTGCCAGCAGCTCACGACAGAACCTAGCCAAAAACATTCAGTACTTC. Translating gives CASSSRQNLAKNIQYF.

The V gene is TRBV7-2, the J gene TRBJ2-5; D gene uncertain. The CDR3 has 14 residues. V lost 6 bases and J lost 2, with 13 bases in between. CDR1 is SGHTA and CDR2 is FQGNSA in the germline V gene. The CDR3 spells CASRVAPVQETQYF. The DNA for the CDR3 is TGTGCCAGCAGGGTTGCGCCAGTACAAGAGACCCAGTACTTC.

Many counts were recorded for this clonotype. The rearrangement uses TRBV5-4 and TRBJ2-7; D is tentatively TRBD1 or TRBD2 (5 bases each). Trimming stripped 2 bases from V and 11 bases from J, with 20 bases between. The CDR3 totals 14 residues. Germline V gene data show CDR1 as SGHNT and CDR2 as YYREEE (reference sequence). This CDR3 reads CASSLDRDGLKEYF. Written as DNA, the CDR3 is TGTGCCAGCAGCTTAGACCGGGACGGTCTCAAGGAGTACTTC. Combining the CDR3 with reference TRBV5-4 and TRBJ2-7 gives the whole variable domain ETGVTQSPTHLIKTRGQQVTLRCSSQSGHNTVSWYQQALGQGPQFIFQYYREEENGRGNFPPRFSGLQFPNYSSELNVNALELDDSALYLCASSLDRDGLKEYFGPGTRLTVT.

This clonotype was detected many times. This chain links TRBV7-8 with TRBJ2-1, with D unclear. Germline values: CDR1 SGHVS, CDR2 FQNEAQ. The CDR3 has 14 residues. Trimming took off 1 base at V and 6 bases at J, with 10 bases between the two ends. The CDR3 coding sequence is TGTGCCAGCAGCTTAGGCTACGCAGTCAATGAGCAGTTCTTC. Its protein product is CASSLGYAVNEQFF. Full variable domain (missing parts from reference TRBV7-8 and TRBJ2-1): GAGVSQSPRYKVAKRGQDVALRCDPISGHVSLFWYQQALGQGPEFLTYFQNEAQLDKSGLPSDRFFAERPEGSVSTLKIQRTQQEDSAVYLCASSLGYAVNEQFFGPGTRLTVL.

The chain uses TRBV19 and TRBJ2-2; 7 bases are shared with TRBD1. This CDR3 has 14 residues. Germline CDR1 reads LNHDA; CDR2 reads SQIVND (reference sequence). V was pared by 7 bases and J by 6 bases, with 8 bases of the junction left unmatched. CDR3 loop: CASKVTGRSGELFF. In DNA form, the CDR3 reads TGTGCCAGTAAGGTGACAGGGCGGTCCGGGGAGCTGTTTTTT.

The V call is TRBV18, the J call TRBJ1-2; possible D gene TRBD1, 5 bases. V was clipped by 1 base and J by 2 bases, with 8 bases between them. Germline CDR1 and CDR2: KGHSH and LQKENI. This CDR3 region has 14 residues. For the CDR3, the DNA is TGTGCCAGCTCACCACAGGGGCCCAACTATGGCTACACCTTC. Encoded protein: CASSPQGPNYGYTF.

The rearrangement links TRBV7-6 to TRBJ2-2; 8 nucleotides align to TRBD1. Germline loops: CDR1 SGHVS, CDR2 FNYEAQ. There are 16 residues in the CDR3. The J segment lost 6 bases and the V segment lost 3 bases, leaving 9 bases of the junction unmatched. CDR3 sequence: CASSFQGARIPGELFF. The CDR3 DNA reads as TGTGCCAGCAGCTTTCAGGGGGCGAGGATTCCCGGGGAGCTGTTTTTT.

This clonotype was recorded a few times. The chain carries TRBV11-2 and TRBJ2-3; TRBD1 agrees at 8 bases. The CDR3 extends over 17 amino acids. Germline CDR1 and CDR2: SGHAT and FQNNGV. The junction had 14 bases not matched to a gene; V was cut back by 5 bases and J by 4 bases. The CDR3: CASSVNPPGTGADTQYF. As DNA, the CDR3 is TGTGCCAGCAGCGTTAATCCTCCCGGGACAGGAGCAGATACGCAGTATTTT.

This clonotype was detected only a few times. The V call is TRBV20-1, the J call TRBJ1-2; D uncertain. Germline CDR1 DFQATT, CDR2 SNEGSKA (reference sequence). Trimming removed 1 base from V and 3 bases from J, with 15 bases in between. The CDR3 length is 15 residues. The CDR3 region is CSARGYGGVDYGYTF. The DNA of the CDR3 is TGCAGTGCTAGAGGTTATGGAGGAGTCGACTATGGCTACACCTTC.